This T cell receptor beta chain was identified in a study of radiation and T cells in renal cell carcinoma. Time point described: baseline pretreatment blood. The sample's treatment: 15 Gy SBRT to primary tumor, nephrectomy 4 weeks later. From germline, CDR1 is MDHEN and CDR2 SYDVKM. Trimming took off 5 bases at V and 9 bases at J, with 17 bases between the two ends. The CDR3 spans 14 residues. Sequenced by immunoSEQ multiplex PCR; TCRdb stores in-frame clones only, minus some. This table has some 150,000 clones, over 75% appearing once. The sequenced sample was blood, obtained from a patient whose treatment included radiotherapy and nephrectomy. This receptor was identified in a woman between 45 and 60 years old with renal cell carcinoma. V is TRBV28 and J is TRBJ2-1; no clear D gene. The CDR3 bases are TGTGCCAGCAGTGTCGTGACGCCCTGGGGTGAGCAGTTCTTC. Amino acids: CASSVVTPWGEQFF.